A selection of T cell receptor beta chains follows, all from one sample in a study of T cell responses to AZD1222 COVID-19 vaccine. Sequencing used immunoSEQ multiplex PCR; TCRdb keeps in-frame clones, though not all of them. The sample comprises fewer than 150,000 clones, roughly 86% of which are singletons, and approximately 15% rests with the top ten. The source material was peripheral blood, sampled 28 days after the second AZD1222 dose. These TCRs come from an adult who received the AZD1222 COVID-19 vaccine. Both conserved end residues are part of each CDR3. A D gene is named only where the DNA matches it firmly. The size of a clone is reported for some rows only, either as once, few or many, or as a class for expanded clones.

v_call,d_call,j_call,clone_size,cdr3_nt,cdr3_aa
TRBV3-1/TRBV3-2,NA,TRBJ1-2,NA,TGTGCCAGCAGCCATCTCACGGACTATGGCTACACCTTC,CASSHLTDYGYTF
TRBV28,NA,TRBJ1-1,NA,TGTGCCAGCAGTTTACCTCAGGATACTGAAGCTTTCTTT,CASSLPQDTEAFF
TRBV11-3,NA,TRBJ1-1,few,TGTGCCAGCAGTACCTCTGCGGTGAATGAAGCTTTCTTT,CASSTSAVNEAFF
TRBV5-5,TRBD1,TRBJ1-3,NA,TGTGCCAGCAGCTTGGGGCCAGGGGGTGGAAACACCATATATTTT,CASSLGPGGGNTIYF
TRBV20-1,NA,TRBJ1-4,NA,TGCAGTGCTAGTTTGCCGAGTAATGAAAAACTGTTTTTT,CSASLPSNEKLFF
TRBV4-1,NA,TRBJ1-6,once,TGCGCCAGCAGCCAGAACACCAATAATTCACCCCTCCACTTT,CASSQNTNNSPLHF
TRBV28,NA,TRBJ2-5,NA,TGTGCCAGCAGTTTATCGGGGTTCGAGACCCAGTACTTC,CASSLSGFETQYF
TRBV27,NA,TRBJ2-5,NA,TGTGCCAGCAGTTTAAGGCTAGAAGAGACCCAGTACTTC,CASSLRLEETQYF
TRBV4-1,NA,TRBJ1-2,NA,TGCGCCAGCAGCCATCCACCACGGGGGCCAGATATAGGTGGCTACACCTTC,CASSHPPRGPDIGGYTF
TRBV5-5,NA,TRBJ1-5,few,TGTGCCAGCAGCTTGGTCGGGGACCAACAGCCCCAGCATTTT,CASSLVGDQQPQHF
TRBV28,NA,TRBJ1-1,once,TGTGCCAGCAGTTTGGAAAGAGCAGGTGAAGCTTTCTTT,CASSLERAGEAFF
TRBV18,TRBD1,TRBJ1-1,NA,TGTGCCAGCTCATCGGGACAGGCGATGAACACTGAAGCTTTCTTT,CASSSGQAMNTEAFF
TRBV9,NA,TRBJ2-1,NA,TGTGCCAGCAGCGTAGACACGGACAATGAGCAGTTCTTC,CASSVDTDNEQFF
TRBV7-9,TRBD1,TRBJ2-7,NA,TGTGCCAGCAGCCCAAGGACAGGGGGCTCGTACGAGCAGTACTTC,CASSPRTGGSYEQYF
TRBV5-5,NA,TRBJ1-2,once,TGTGCCAGCAGCCTAGGTCCCGACCGGAGACAGGGCTACACCTTC,CASSLGPDRRQGYTF
TRBV7-2,NA,TRBJ1-2,NA,TGTGCCAGCAGCTTTTTGGGTTCGGACTATGGCTACACCTTC,CASSFLGSDYGYTF
TRBV3-1/TRBV3-2,NA,TRBJ2-1,once,TGTGCCAGCAGCCAGCTGGATGGTAGCGAGACCTACAATGAGCAGTTCTTC,CASSQLDGSETYNEQFF
TRBV6-2/TRBV6-3,NA,TRBJ2-1,NA,TGTGCCAGCAGTTTGCCCCAACTAGGGTACAATGAGCAGTTCTTC,CASSLPQLGYNEQFF
TRBV6-5,NA,TRBJ1-5,NA,TGTGCCAGCAGTTCTACGGGATATAGCAATCAGCCCCAGCATTTT,CASSSTGYSNQPQHF
TRBV7-9,TRBD1,TRBJ1-2,NA,TGTGCCAGCAGCAACAGGGGAAGTGGCTACACCTTC,CASSNRGSGYTF
TRBV24-1,NA,TRBJ1-6,NA,TGTGCCACCAGTGATGTTTCCGGGACACGGCGACATTCACCCCTCCACTTT,CATSDVSGTRRHSPLHF
TRBV7-9,TRBD2,TRBJ2-1,NA,TGTGCCAGCAGCAATAGCGGGAGGGCGGTCGGTCTGTACGAGCAGTTCTTC,CASSNSGRAVGLYEQFF
TRBV6-5,TRBD1,TRBJ2-7,few,TGTGCCAGCAGAAGGACAGGGAACTCCTACGAGCAGTACTTC,CASRRTGNSYEQYF
TRBV3-1/TRBV3-2,TRBD2,TRBJ2-5,NA,TGTGCCAGCAGCCTTGATCGCGGGCGGGGGGCCGGTCAAGAGACCCAGTACTTC,CASSLDRGRGAGQETQYF
TRBV12-3/TRBV12-4,NA,TRBJ1-1,few,TGTGCCAGCAGCCGCCCCGGGGCTTTCTTT,CASSRPGAFF
TRBV11-2,NA,TRBJ1-6,once,TGTGCCAGCAGCTTCGGACAGCCCTATAATTCACCCCTCCACTTT,CASSFGQPYNSPLHF
TRBV9,NA,TRBJ1-3,NA,TGTACCAGCAGCGTAGCCCCGCCTCCTGGAAACACCATATATTTT,CTSSVAPPPGNTIYF
TRBV20-1,NA,TRBJ2-7,NA,TGCAGCCTAGTCGAAGGGGCAGAGCAGTACTTC,CSLVEGAEQYF
TRBV27,TRBD1,TRBJ1-1,NA,TGTGCCAGCAGTAGACAGGGGGCGAGGAACACTGAAGCTTTCTTT,CASSRQGARNTEAFF
TRBV30,TRBD1,TRBJ1-1,NA,TGTGCCTGGAGCCGGGACAGGTACTCTCGAAGTGATTTCTTT,CAWSRDRYSRSDFF
TRBV7-2,TRBD2,TRBJ2-2,NA,TGTGCCAGCAGCCTAACCGGGACTAGCGGGAAGGGGGAGCTGTTTTTT,CASSLTGTSGKGELFF
TRBV7-9,NA,TRBJ1-1,NA,TGTGCCAGCAGCGGGGGGCTACACACTGAAGCTTTCTTT,CASSGGLHTEAFF
TRBV19,NA,TRBJ2-7,NA,TGTGCCAGTATGTCTTCCGGGAGTTCCCAACGTCGGTACTTC,CASMSSGSSQRRYF
TRBV4-1,NA,TRBJ2-3,NA,TGCGCCAGCAGCCAAGTGAGGGGCCGGGATACGCAGTATTTT,CASSQVRGRDTQYF
TRBV27,TRBD2,TRBJ2-7,NA,TGTGCCAGCAGTCTCCTTCGGCTAGCGGGACCATACGAGCAGTACTTC,CASSLLRLAGPYEQYF
TRBV5-6,NA,TRBJ1-4,NA,TGTGCCAGCAGCTTGGGGGACGGAACTAATGAAAAACTGTTTTTT,CASSLGDGTNEKLFF
TRBV20-1,NA,TRBJ1-6,NA,TGCAGTGCTAGTACTGAGACGAATTCACCCCTCCACTTT,CSASTETNSPLHF
TRBV18,TRBD2,TRBJ2-3,NA,TGTGCCAGCTCACCGGGACTAGCGGGGGGGCTAGATACGCAGTATTTT,CASSPGLAGGLDTQYF
TRBV5-1,TRBD1,TRBJ1-6,NA,TGCGCCAGCAGCGGAACAGGGGCCTATAATTCACCCCTCCACTTT,CASSGTGAYNSPLHF
TRBV7-2,NA,TRBJ1-1,NA,TGTGCCAGCAGCTTAGTTCGGGGGACCACTGAAGCTTTCTTT,CASSLVRGTTEAFF
TRBV9,TRBD1,TRBJ2-1,NA,TGTGCCAGCAGCGTAGAACAACTGCCGGGACAGGGGTTCGATGAGCAGTTCTTC,CASSVEQLPGQGFDEQFF
TRBV6-5,NA,TRBJ1-1,once,TGTGCCAGCGTTCGGACGAACACTGAAGCTTTCTTT,CASVRTNTEAFF
TRBV27,TRBD1,TRBJ1-2,NA,TGTGCCAGCAGTTCGGGACAGAACTATGGCTACACCTTC,CASSSGQNYGYTF
TRBV2,TRBD1,TRBJ1-2,once,TGTGCCAGCAGTGGACAGGGGAACTATGGCTACACCTTC,CASSGQGNYGYTF
TRBV9,TRBD2,TRBJ2-1,NA,TGTGCCAGCAGCGTATTAGCGGGTACAGACAATGAGCAGTTCTTC,CASSVLAGTDNEQFF
TRBV28,NA,TRBJ1-5,NA,TGTGCCAGCAGGGTTAGCAATCAGCCCCAGCATTTT,CASRVSNQPQHF
TRBV11-2,NA,TRBJ2-2,NA,TGTGCCAGCAGCACAGGACGGCGTGCGAACACCGGGGAGCTGTTTTTT,CASSTGRRANTGELFF
TRBV4-1,TRBD1,TRBJ2-3,NA,TGCGCCAGCAGCCAAACCACAGGGGGCACGGAAGATACGCAGTATTTT,CASSQTTGGTEDTQYF